This T cell receptor beta chain originates from a study of radiotherapy plus CTLA-4 blockade in lung cancer. With V trimmed by 6 bases and J by 6 bases, 7 bases remained unmatched. CDR1 and CDR2 (germline): MNHEY, SMNVEV (reference sequence). This CDR3 region has 15 residues. Sequenced by immunoSEQ multiplex PCR; TCRdb stores in-frame clones only, minus some. The sample includes about 68,000 clones, 65% to 80% of them seen just once. The chain recombines TRBV27 with TRBJ1-5, with 11 nucleotides matching TRBD1. This sample comprised peripheral blood, obtained from a patient treated with radiotherapy plus ipilimumab. This TCR came from a human donor with non-small cell lung cancer who had a complete response to radiotherapy plus ipilimumab. The DNA of the CDR3 is TGTGCCAGCAGAAGGACAGGGGGCGCCGGTCAGCCCCAGCATTTT. This gives the protein CASRRTGGAGQPQHF.